This entry lists 9 T cell receptor beta chains sequenced from one sample in a study of shared clonotypes between healthy human individuals. Repertoires were generated with immunoSEQ multiplex PCR, while TCRdb's copy carries only in-frame clones and drops some. The table has about 490,000 clones, 76% seen once; the top ten hold 10% to 15%. Input material: PBMCs. These receptors all come from a woman aged 40 to 50 in good health. Some clones in this sample may be carry-over from other donors' samples.

This chain links TRBV6-1 with TRBJ1-4; D remains ambiguous. The germline CDR1 and CDR2 sequences are MNHNS and SASEGT. The CDR3 consists of 15 residues. V was trimmed by 1 base and J by 10 bases, leaving 16 bases between them. CDR3 protein: CASSEDWTPERKLFF. The CDR3 DNA is TGTGCCAGCAGTGAAGACTGGACCCCTGAGAGAAAACTGTTTTTT.

The chain joins TRBV6-1 to TRBJ2-5; D is unclear. TRBJ2-7 explains the end of the DNA better; the J call may be wrong. CDR1 is MNHNS and CDR2 is SASEGT in the germline V gene. The CDR3 totals 12 residues. In nucleotides, the CDR3 is TGTGCCAGCAGTGAACAATTCTACGAGCAGTACTTC. Translating gives CASSEQFYEQYF.

This rearrangement joins TRBV19 to TRBJ1-2; possible D gene TRBD1, 5 bases. V dropped 5 bases and J dropped 8 bases, with 9 bases sitting between them. The CDR3 has 11 amino acids. Germline-derived CDR1 and CDR2 are LNHDA and SQIVND (reference sequence). CDR3 in amino acids: CASSPGRGYTF. The DNA of the CDR3 is TGTGCCAGTAGTCCAGGGAGAGGCTACACCTTC.

V is TRBV7-9 and J is TRBJ2-1; D is perhaps TRBD1 (6 bases). Trimming pared 2 bases from V and 9 bases from J, leaving 17 bases between. The CDR3 extends over 15 amino acids. Germline V CDR1 and CDR2: SEHNR, FQNEAQ (reference sequence). The CDR3 region has the DNA TGTGCCAGCAGCTTAACGGCAGGGGTTCTAAGTGAGCAGTTCTTC. This codes for CASSLTAGVLSEQFF.

The chain carries TRBV5-1 and TRBJ1-1, with no clear D. Germline V gene lookup returns CDR1 SGHRS and CDR2 YFSETQ. CDR3 length: 14 amino acids. Trimming stripped 4 bases from V and 2 bases from J, with 12 bases between. The CDR3 nucleotides read TGCGCCAGCAGCGCCCTTACACTAAACACTGAAGCTTTCTTT. Its protein product is CASSALTLNTEAFF.

The chain recombines TRBV10-3 with TRBJ2-5; D gene ambiguous. Deletions cut 4 bases from V and 4 bases from J, with 7 bases between. CDR3 length: 12 residues. Germline CDR1 reads ENHRY; CDR2 reads SYGVKD. The CDR3 DNA is TGTGCCATCAGTGGTATGGGAGAGACCCAGTACTTC. This translates into CAISGMGETQYF.

The chain recombines TRBV28 with TRBJ1-2; no definite D call. The CDR3 spans 12 residues. The ends were cut back, 3 bases at V and 5 bases at J, with 7 bases in the middle. From germline, CDR1 is MDHEN and CDR2 SYDVKM. CDR3 in amino acids: CASSFRRYGYTF. DNA of the CDR3: TGTGCCAGCAGTTTCCGTAGATATGGCTACACCTTC.

J is TRBJ2-1 and V is TRBV6-5; 9 nucleotides line up with TRBD2. Germline V CDR1 and CDR2: MNHEY, SVGAGI. This CDR3 is 16 amino acids long. Losses at the gene ends were 4 bases for V and 8 bases for J; bases not matched to a gene: 12. CDR3 nucleotide sequence: TGTGCCAGCAGTTCTTATAGCGGGAGTCCCCTCGATGAGCAGTTCTTC. As protein: CASSSYSGSPLDEQFF.

This clone came up once. This chain connects TRBV5-1 to TRBJ2-2; 14 bases align to TRBD2. V dropped 3 bases and J dropped 3; count of bases not matched to a gene: 7. This CDR3 region has 18 residues. Germline V gene sequence: CDR1 SGHRS, CDR2 YFSETQ. The DNA for the CDR3 is TGCGCCAGCAGCTCCGGGACTAGCGGGAGTAAGGACACCGGGGAGCTGTTTTTT. It yields the protein CASSSGTSGSKDTGELFF.